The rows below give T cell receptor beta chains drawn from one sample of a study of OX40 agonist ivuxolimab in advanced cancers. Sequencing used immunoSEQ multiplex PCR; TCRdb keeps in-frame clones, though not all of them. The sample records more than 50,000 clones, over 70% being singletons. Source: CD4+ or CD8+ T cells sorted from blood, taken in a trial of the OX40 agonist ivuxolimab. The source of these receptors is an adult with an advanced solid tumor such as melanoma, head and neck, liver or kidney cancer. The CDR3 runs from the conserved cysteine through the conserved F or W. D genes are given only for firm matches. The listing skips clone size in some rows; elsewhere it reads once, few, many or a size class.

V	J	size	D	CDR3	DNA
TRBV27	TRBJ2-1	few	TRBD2	CASSSAGSGGNNEQFF	TGTGCCAGCAGTTCCGCGGGTAGCGGGGGGAACAATGAGCAGTTCTTC
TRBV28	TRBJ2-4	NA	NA	CASSLDRLHIQYF	TGTGCCAGCAGTTTAGACAGGCTACACATTCAGTACTTC
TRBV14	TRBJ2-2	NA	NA	CASSQGRVAGELFF	TGTGCCAGCAGCCAGGGGCGGGTGGCCGGGGAGCTGTTTTTT
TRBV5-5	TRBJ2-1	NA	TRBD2	CASSPRGGLAGDEQFF	TGTGCCAGCAGCCCTCGGGGAGGGCTCGCGGGCGATGAGCAGTTCTTC
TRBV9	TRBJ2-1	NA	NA	CASSVARGSYNEQFF	TGTGCCAGCAGCGTAGCCCGAGGGTCCTACAATGAGCAGTTCTTC
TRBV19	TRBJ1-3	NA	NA	CASSIYRSSGNTIYF	TGTGCCAGTAGTATCTACCGATCCTCTGGAAACACCATATATTTT
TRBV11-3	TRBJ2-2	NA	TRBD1	CASSVGTGGAGELFF	TGTGCCAGCAGCGTCGGGACAGGGGGGGCCGGGGAGCTGTTTTTT
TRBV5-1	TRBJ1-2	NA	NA	CASSLDRASYGYTF	TGCGCCAGCAGCTTGGACAGGGCGTCATATGGCTACACCTTC
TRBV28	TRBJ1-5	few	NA	CASIGPRRQPQHF	TGTGCCAGCATAGGTCCCCGGCGTCAGCCCCAGCATTTT
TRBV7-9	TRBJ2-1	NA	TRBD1	CASSRLKDRGSQDEQFF	TGTGCCAGCAGCCGTCTTAAGGACAGGGGCTCCCAGGATGAGCAGTTCTTC
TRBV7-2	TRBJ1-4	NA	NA	CASSRQTATNEKLFF	TGTGCCAGCAGCCGACAGACAGCAACTAATGAAAAACTGTTTTTT
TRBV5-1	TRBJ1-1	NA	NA	CASSRGVINTEAFF	TGCGCCAGCAGCAGGGGAGTTATTAACACTGAAGCTTTCTTT
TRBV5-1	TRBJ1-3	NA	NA	CASSLASGKAWAGNTIYF	TGCGCCAGCAGCTTGGCCTCGGGAAAGGCCTGGGCTGGAAACACCATATATTTT
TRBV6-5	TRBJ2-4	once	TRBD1	CASREGQVNIQYF	TGTGCCAGCAGAGAGGGACAGGTAAACATTCAGTACTTC
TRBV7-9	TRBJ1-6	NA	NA	CASSLEATGSPLHF	TGTGCCAGCAGCTTAGAGGCTACGGGGTCACCCCTCCACTTT
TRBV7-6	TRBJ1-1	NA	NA	CASKGGNTEAFF	TGTGCCAGCAAGGGGGGGAACACTGAAGCTTTCTTT
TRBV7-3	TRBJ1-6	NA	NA	CASSFRESSPLHF	TGTGCCAGCAGCTTTAGGGAATCCTCACCCCTCCACTTT
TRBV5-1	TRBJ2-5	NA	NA	CASSQKETQYF	TGCGCCAGCAGTCAAAAAGAGACCCAGTACTTC
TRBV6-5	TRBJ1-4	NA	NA	CASSPTYRDEKLFF	TGTGCCAGCAGTCCGACTTATAGGGACGAAAAACTGTTTTTT
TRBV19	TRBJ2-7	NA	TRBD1	CASHRTGSYEQYF	TGTGCCAGTCACAGGACAGGGTCCTACGAGCAGTACTTC
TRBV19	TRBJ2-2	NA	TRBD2	CASSTPGTSAGNTGELFF	TGTGCCAGTAGTACCCCCGGGACTAGCGCCGGTAACACCGGGGAGCTGTTTTTT
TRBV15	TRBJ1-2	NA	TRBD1	CATSRGDRVGYGYTF	TGTGCCACCAGCAGAGGGGACAGGGTGGGCTATGGCTACACCTTC
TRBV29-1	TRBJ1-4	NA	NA	CSARDAGEKLFF	TGCAGCGCCCGAGATGCGGGAGAAAAACTGTTTTTT
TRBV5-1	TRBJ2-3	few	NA	CASSLAVDRGGDTQYF	TGCGCCAGCAGCTTGGCCGTCGACCGAGGTGGTGATACGCAGTATTTT
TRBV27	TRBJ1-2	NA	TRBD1	CASSPPGQGRGNYGYTF	TGTGCCAGCAGTCCACCGGGACAGGGGAGGGGTAACTATGGCTACACCTTC
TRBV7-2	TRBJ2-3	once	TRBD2	CASSLAPGLAGADTQYF	TGTGCCAGCAGCTTAGCCCCAGGACTAGCGGGAGCGGATACGCAGTATTTT
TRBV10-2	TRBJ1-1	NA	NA	CASSSGRSNTEAFF	TGCGCCAGCAGTTCGGGAAGGTCGAACACTGAAGCTTTCTTT
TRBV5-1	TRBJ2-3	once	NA	CASSFGYYTDTQYF	TGCGCCAGCAGCTTCGGGTACTACACAGATACGCAGTATTTT
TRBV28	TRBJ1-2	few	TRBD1	CASSLFSGGQQHYGYTF	TGTGCCAGCAGTTTATTCTCGGGGGGACAGCAACACTATGGCTACACCTTC
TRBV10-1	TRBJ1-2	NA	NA	CASSESAVGGYTF	TGCGCCAGCAGTGAGTCTGCGGTGGGGGGCTACACCTTC
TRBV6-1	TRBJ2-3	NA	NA	CASSVQTGKTADTQYF	TGTGCCAGCAGTGTACAGACAGGAAAGACGGCAGATACGCAGTATTTT
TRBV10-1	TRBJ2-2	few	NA	CASSDRQGGTGELFF	TGCGCCAGCAGTGATCGACAGGGAGGGACCGGGGAGCTGTTTTTT
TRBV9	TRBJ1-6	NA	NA	CASSPLGNSYNSPLHF	TGTGCCAGCAGCCCCCTGGGGAACTCCTATAATTCACCCCTCCACTTT
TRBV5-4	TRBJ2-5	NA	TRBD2	CASSWTSGETQYF	TGTGCCAGCAGCTGGACTAGCGGAGAGACCCAGTACTTC
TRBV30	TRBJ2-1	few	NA	CAWSTGIPYNEQFF	TGTGCCTGGAGTACAGGGATCCCTTACAATGAGCAGTTCTTC
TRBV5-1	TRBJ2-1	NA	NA	CASSLEPQDINEQFF	TGCGCCAGCAGCTTAGAGCCACAGGATATAAATGAGCAGTTCTTC
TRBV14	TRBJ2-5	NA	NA	CASSQVRREETQYF	TGTGCCAGCAGCCAAGTGAGGCGAGAGGAGACCCAGTACTTC
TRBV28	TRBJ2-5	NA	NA	CASSLFKRVAAYQETQYF	TGTGCCAGCAGTTTATTTAAGAGGGTAGCGGCTTACCAAGAGACCCAGTACTTC
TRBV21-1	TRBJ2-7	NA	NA	CASSKNHRTCYEQYF	TGTGCCAGCAGCAAAAATCACCGGACTTGCTACGAGCAGTACTTC
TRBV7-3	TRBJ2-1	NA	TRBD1	CASSGTGTGFNEQFF	TGTGCCAGCAGCGGAACCGGGACAGGGTTCAATGAGCAGTTCTTC
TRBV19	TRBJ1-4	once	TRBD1	CASSRKGQVRELFF	TGTGCCAGTAGTAGAAAAGGACAGGTACGGGAACTGTTTTTT
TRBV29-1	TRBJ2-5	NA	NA	CSEGDVGLGAQYF	TGCAGCGAAGGGGACGTCGGTTTAGGGGCCCAGTACTTC
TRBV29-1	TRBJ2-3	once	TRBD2	CSVEDLLGGGTDTQYF	TGCAGCGTTGAAGATCTCCTGGGAGGGGGCACAGATACGCAGTATTTT
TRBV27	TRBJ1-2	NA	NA	CASSTSPRDGYTF	TGTGCCAGCAGTACGAGTCCCAGGGATGGCTACACCTTC
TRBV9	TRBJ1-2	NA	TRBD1	CASSAPDRGAYGYTF	TGTGCCAGCAGCGCCCCGGACAGGGGCGCCTATGGCTACACCTTC